The clone carrying this TCR beta chain was counted ten times or more. This sample stems from a study of neurological immune-mediated disorders. The unsorted libraries were made from 2 million PBMCs kept at -80 C. MiXCR was run by TCRdb on the 5' RACE reads, yielding one entry per CDR3 protein. The sample records tens of thousands of distinct CDR3 sequences, about 4% being singletons. The V and J ends lost 3 bases and 0 bases respectively, with 9 bases between them. Germline-derived CDR1 and CDR2 are SEHNR and FQNEAQ (reference sequence). CDR3 length: 15 amino acids. This chain uses TRBV7-9 with TRBJ1-3; a weak D match, TRBD1 (5 bases). The source is a man between 45 and 60 years old with multiple sclerosis. The sample comprised PBMCs. The CDR3 bases are TGTGCCAGCAGCTTTCCCAGGGCCTCTGGAAACACCATATATTTT. It codes for CASSFPRASGNTIYF.